The clone carrying this T cell receptor beta chain is classed as medium-sized (0.01 to 0.1%). Survey-level TCR beta sequencing used the immunoSEQ assay. Libraries were prepared by immunoSEQ multiplex PCR; TCRdb keeps only in-frame clonotypes and omits some of them. The sample yields some 70,000 clones, around 95% seen once. Per germline, CDR1 SGHAT and CDR2 FQNNGV. This CDR3 is built from 16 residues. J was trimmed by 1 base and V by 3 bases; bases with no gene match: 5. Sequenced: PBMCs. This chain joins TRBV11-2 and TRBJ2-2, with 7 bases identical to TRBD1. The origin of this receptor is a man aged 40-55 years with rheumatoid arthritis. The CDR3: CASSFTGVGNTGELFF. The CDR3 coding sequence is TGTGCCAGCAGCTTCACAGGGGTCGGGAACACCGGGGAGCTGTTTTTT. Full variable domain (rest looked up from reference TRBV11-2 and TRBJ2-2): EAGVAQSPRYKIIEKRQSVAFWCNPISGHATLYWYQQILGQGPKLLIQFQNNGVVDDSQLPKDRFSAERLKGVDSTLKIQPAKLEDSAVYLCASSFTGVGNTGELFFGEGSRLTVL.